The sequence of this TCR beta chain was determined in a study of Graves' ophthalmopathy and Graves' hyperthyroidism. Patients with other autoimmune diseases, uncontrolled infections, pregnancy or lactation were excluded. PBMCs came from less than 12 ml of fresh peripheral blood. The V segment lost 7 bases and the J segment 4 bases; nucleotides outside the gene matches: 4. Per germline, CDR1 SNHLY and CDR2 FYNNEI. This CDR3 has 15 residues. General study findings and limits: Thyroid clonotypes that were expanded above 0.001 frequency mostly also appeared in blood. Sensitivity of roughly 88% and specificity of approximately 81% were achieved when a 13-signature model separated ophthalmopathy from stable hyperthyroidism.

Using RNA transcripts, the TCR beta CDR3 regions were amplified. The authors performed first-round RT-PCR with HTBI primers and then a second-round multiplex PCR. TCRdb independently ran MiXCR on the multiplex PCR reads; one entry per CDR3 protein. The sample carries nearly 400,000 distinct CDR3 sequences, around 19% recorded once. As concerns this clonotype: No antigen is known for it.

The chain recombines TRBV2 with TRBJ2-2; 12 bases are a match to TRBD1. The sequence came from a young woman with Graves' ophthalmopathy. Sequenced: peripheral blood. The CDR3 bases are TGTGCCAGCACCCCGGGACAGGGGGCCACCGGGGAGCTGTTTTTT. Translated, it gives CASTPGQGATGELFF. The variable domain in full, completed from reference TRBV2 and TRBJ2-2, reads EPEVTQTPSHQVTQMGQEVILRCVPISNHLYFYWYRQILGQKVEFLVSFYNNEISEKSEIFDDQFSVERPDGSNFTLKIRSTKLEDSAMYFCASTPGQGATGELFFGEGSRLTVL.